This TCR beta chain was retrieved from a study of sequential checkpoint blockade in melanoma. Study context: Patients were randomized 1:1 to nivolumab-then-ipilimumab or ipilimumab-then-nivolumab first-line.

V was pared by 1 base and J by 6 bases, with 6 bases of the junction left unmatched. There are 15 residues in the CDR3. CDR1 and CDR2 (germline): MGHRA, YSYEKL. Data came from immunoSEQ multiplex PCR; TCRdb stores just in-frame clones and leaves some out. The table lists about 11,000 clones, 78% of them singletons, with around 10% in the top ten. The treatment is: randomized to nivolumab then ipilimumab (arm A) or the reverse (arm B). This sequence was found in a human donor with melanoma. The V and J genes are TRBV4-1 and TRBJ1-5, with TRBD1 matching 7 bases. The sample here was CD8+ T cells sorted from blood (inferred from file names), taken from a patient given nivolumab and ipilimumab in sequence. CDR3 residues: CASSQVAGGFQPQHF. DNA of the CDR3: TGCGCCAGCAGCCAAGTAGCAGGGGGATTTCAGCCCCAGCATTTT.